These 25 T cell receptor beta chains share one sample of origin, sequenced in a study of blood T cell repertoires in COVID-19. This table comes from immunoSEQ multiplex PCR, and its TCRdb copy is limited to in-frame clones, with some not included. The sample holds some 200,000 clones, about 82% seen once. The material sequenced was peripheral blood. These receptors all come from a man aged 55 to 70 with COVID-19, enrolled during active disease.

This clone was seen a handful of times. The V and J genes are TRBV10-1 and TRBJ2-2, with 10 nucleotides matching TRBD1. Germline V CDR1 and CDR2: WNHNN, SYGVQD (reference sequence). The trim removed 6 bases at V and 4 bases at J, leaving 11 bases unmatched. The CDR3 consists of 17 residues. The CDR3 sequence: CASSPAPGQGSTGELFF. The CDR3 bases are TGCGCCAGCAGCCCTGCTCCGGGACAGGGGTCCACCGGGGAGCTGTTTTTT.

This chain joins TRBV7-8 and TRBJ2-1, with D maybe TRBD2 (6 bases). CDR3 length equals 14 residues. The germline V gene has CDR1 SGHVS and CDR2 FQNEAQ. V was pared by 3 bases and J by 6 bases, with 12 bases between. CDR3 sequence reads: CASSLWQGGNEQFF. DNA of the CDR3: TGTGCCAGCAGCTTGTGGCAGGGAGGCAATGAGCAGTTCTTC.

This clone was seen a single time. The chain is built from TRBV27 and TRBJ2-4; 9 bases align to TRBD1. Trimming at V came to 5 bases and at J to 6 bases, leaving 2 bases not matched to a gene. The CDR3 length is 13 residues. Germline assignment: CDR1 MNHEY and CDR2 SMNVEV (reference sequence). CDR3 protein: CASSKQGANIQYF. The CDR3 bases are TGTGCCAGCAGTAAACAGGGGGCAAACATTCAGTACTTC.

The chain carries TRBV6-4 and TRBJ2-2, with D tentatively TRBD1 (5 bases). Between the trimmed V and J ends, which lost 6 bases and 4 bases, there was a span of 12 bases. The CDR3 runs to 14 residues. The germline CDR1 and CDR2 sequences are MRHNA and SNTAGT. The chain's CDR3 is CASSEARGTGELFF. The CDR3 coding sequence is TGTGCCAGCAGCGAGGCTAGGGGCACCGGGGAGCTGTTTTTT.

The genes are TRBV5-1 and TRBJ2-2; 8 positions match TRBD2. This CDR3 has 16 residues. After removal of 0 bases from V and 6 bases from J, the junction contained 7 bases not matched to a gene. CDR1 and CDR2 (germline): SGHRS, YFSETQ. The CDR3 bases are TGCGCCAGCAGCTTGGAGGCAGCGGGGGCGTCCGGGGAGCTGTTTTTT. Translating gives CASSLEAAGASGELFF.

The chain links TRBV28 to TRBJ1-6; D remains ambiguous. The CDR3 has 14 amino acids. CDR1 is MDHEN, CDR2 SYDVKM, per germline. V was trimmed by 5 bases and J by 9 bases, leaving 14 bases between them. In nucleotides, the CDR3 is TGTGCCAGCAGTCTTCGGGGTACATCTTCACCCCTCCACTTT. Translated, it gives CASSLRGTSSPLHF.

The chain is built from TRBV7-8 and TRBJ1-2; 9 bases are a match to TRBD1. Germline V lookup: CDR1 SGHVS, CDR2 FQNEAQ. The V gene end was trimmed by 1 base and the J gene end by 8 bases; junction bases not matched to a gene: 5. The CDR3 sequence is 14 residues long. CDR3 bases: TGTGCCAGCAGCTTAGAACAGGGGGCTGGGGGCTACACCTTC. Encoded protein: CASSLEQGAGGYTF.

The gene calls are TRBV30 and TRBJ1-5; D uncertain. V was shortened by 2 bases and J by 3 bases, with 8 bases between the two germline ends. CDR1 is GTSNPN and CDR2 is SVGIG in the germline V gene (reference sequence). The CDR3 length is 13 residues. The CDR3 spells CAWSSQNNQPQHF. The CDR3 bases are TGTGCCTGGAGTAGTCAGAACAATCAGCCCCAGCATTTT.

The chain uses TRBV11-2 and TRBJ1-1; 7 nucleotides line up with TRBD1. The CDR3 spans 14 residues. Germline lookup yields CDR1 SGHAT and CDR2 FQNNGV. V shed 2 bases and J 6 bases; nucleotides not matched to a gene: 6. CDR3 sequence reads: CASSLRQGGAEAFF. CDR3 bases: TGTGCCAGCAGCTTACGACAGGGAGGCGCTGAAGCTTTCTTT.

V is TRBV4-2 and J is TRBJ1-5; 7 bases map to TRBD1. In germline, CDR1 is LGHNA, CDR2 YNFKEQ. V dropped 1 base and J dropped 7; count of bases not matched to a gene: 1. The CDR3 is 13 amino acids. For the CDR3, the DNA is TGTGCCAGCAGCCAAGCAGGGGGACAGCCCCAGCATTTT. Its translation: CASSQAGGQPQHF.

The rearrangement uses TRBV4-3 and TRBJ2-7; 10 bases agree with TRBD1. V trimming: 4 bases; J trimming: 5 bases; junction bases outside the gene matches: 8. Germline CDR1 is LGHNA and CDR2 is YSLEER. The CDR3 has 15 residues. The CDR3 region has the DNA TGCGCCAGCAGCCCTGGGACAGGGGCCAATGACGAGCAGTACTTC. Its protein product is CASSPGTGANDEQYF.

This clone was seen only a few times. The chain carries TRBV4-2 and TRBJ1-1, with D hard to call. V was clipped by 5 bases and J by 0 bases, with 13 bases between them. The CDR3 is 15 amino acids. Germline CDR1 reads LGHNA; CDR2 reads YNFKEQ. The CDR3 sequence is CASSDQAVMNTEAFF. The CDR3 DNA is TGTGCCAGCAGCGATCAGGCAGTTATGAACACTGAAGCTTTCTTT.

The chain combines TRBV15 with TRBJ1-5, with TRBD1 as a possible D gene (6 bases). V lost 3 bases to trimming and J lost 6 bases, with 9 bases between them. This CDR3 contains 13 residues. CDR1 is LNHNV and CDR2 is YYDKDF in the germline V gene (reference sequence). The CDR3: CATSSRTAQPQHF. The CDR3 nucleotides are TGTGCCACCAGCAGCAGGACAGCTCAGCCCCAGCATTTT.

This clone was found once. This chain uses TRBV30 with TRBJ1-2, with 9 nucleotides matching TRBD1. Germline values: CDR1 GTSNPN, CDR2 SVGIG (reference sequence). The CDR3 is made up of 15 amino acids. The junction had 5 bases not matched to a gene; V was cut back by 3 bases and J by 0 bases. CDR3: CAWSRTGVANYGYTF. CDR3 DNA: TGTGCCTGGAGCAGGACAGGGGTAGCTAACTATGGCTACACCTTC.

This chain joins TRBV7-9 and TRBJ1-1; D is unresolved. The V and J ends lost 5 bases and 6 bases respectively, with 10 bases between them. This CDR3 has 12 amino acids. Germline loops: CDR1 SEHNR, CDR2 FQNEAQ (reference sequence). The CDR3 here is CASSPDQAEAFF. The CDR3 bases are TGTGCCAGCAGCCCTGACCAGGCTGAAGCTTTCTTT. Together with reference TRBV7-9 and TRBJ1-1, the CDR3 gives the full variable domain: DTGVSQNPRHKITKRGQNVTFRCDPISEHNRLYWYRQTLGQGPEFLTYFQNEAQLEKSRLLSDRFSAERPKGSFSTLEIQRTEQGDSAMYLCASSPDQAEAFFGQGTRLTVV.

The chain combines TRBV28 with TRBJ2-7; maybe TRBD1 (6 bases). The CDR3 loop spans 13 amino acids. Trimming pared 11 bases from V and 6 bases from J, leaving 20 bases between. Germline V gene lookup returns CDR1 MDHEN and CDR2 SYDVKM. The CDR3 here is CAPTGTEGGEQYF. The CDR3 coding sequence is TGTGCCCCCACCGGGACCGAAGGGGGCGAGCAGTACTTC.

This chain uses TRBV6-1 with TRBJ2-3; D is uncertain. V shed 2 bases and J shed 1 base, with 7 bases lying between them. The V gene's germline CDR1 is MNHNS and CDR2 SASEGT. This CDR3 has 14 residues. In DNA form, the CDR3 reads TGTGCCAGCAGTGAATTTCGCGGCACAGATACGCAGTATTTT. Translation gives CASSEFRGTDTQYF.

This clone was observed a single time. V usage is TRBV14 and J usage is TRBJ1-3; D is ambiguous. The CDR3 sequence is 17 residues long. The V gene's germline CDR1 is SGHDN and CDR2 FVKESK. Trimming pared 1 base from V and 3 bases from J, leaving 16 bases between. This chain's CDR3 is CASSQGQRREVGNTIYF. The CDR3 DNA sequence: TGTGCCAGCAGCCAAGGTCAACGTAGGGAGGTTGGAAACACCATATATTTT.

This clone was detected only a few times. J is TRBJ1-5 and V is TRBV7-2; a possible D gene is TRBD1 (5 bases). The CDR3 has 13 amino acids. Deletions cut 0 bases from V and 5 bases from J, with 5 bases between. Looked up from germline, CDR1 is SGHTA and CDR2 is FQGNSA. CDR3 bases: TGTGCCAGCAGCTTAGCAGGGGATCAGCCCCAGCATTTT. This sequence encodes CASSLAGDQPQHF.

The rearrangement links TRBV14 to TRBJ1-2; a weak D match, TRBD1 (6 bases). The CDR3 is 15 residues long. V was trimmed by 5 bases and J by 2 bases, leaving 15 bases between them. CDR1 SGHDN and CDR2 FVKESK come from the germline V gene. In DNA form, the CDR3 reads TGTGCCAGCAGCAAGACAGGCCAGTTCAACTATGGCTACACCTTC. It is translated as CASSKTGQFNYGYTF.

The CDR3 protein is CASSRQGTQYF. The CDR3 region has the DNA TGTGCCAGCAGCCGCCAGGGGACCCAGTACTTC. This sequence joins TRBV28 and TRBJ2-5; tentative D call: TRBD1 (5 bases). The CDR3 has 11 amino acids. V was pared by 6 bases and J by 7 bases, with 9 bases between. In germline, CDR1 is MDHEN, CDR2 SYDVKM.

The rearrangement joins TRBV6-5 to TRBJ2-2; possibly TRBD1 for D (5 bases). The CDR3 length is 12 residues. V gave up 10 bases and J gave up 9 bases, with 15 bases separating them. The germline V gene has CDR1 MNHEY and CDR2 SVGAGI. As DNA, the CDR3 is TGTGCCACCAACAGGTACCGACGGGAGCTGTTTTTT. It codes for CATNRYRRELFF.

The CDR3 sequence is CASRRGSLVYNEQFF. Here the CDR3 DNA reads TGTGCCAGCAGACGCGGCTCCTTGGTCTACAATGAGCAGTTCTTC. The chain has TRBV27 and TRBJ2-1; the D is unclear. This CDR3 spans 15 amino acids. CDR1 is MNHEY and CDR2 is SMNVEV in the germline V gene (reference sequence). Trimming removed 6 bases from V and 3 bases from J, with 15 bases in between.

On this clone itself: Other DNA sequences in the sample encode the same CDR3. The chain joins TRBV4-2 to TRBJ2-3; TRBD1 might be the D (6 bases). CDR1 is LGHNA, CDR2 YNFKEQ, per germline. This CDR3 comprises 15 residues. V was clipped by 0 bases and J by 3 bases, with 10 bases between them. CDR3 loop: CASSQDPQGTDTQYF. CDR3 bases: TGTGCCAGCAGCCAAGATCCCCAGGGGACAGATACGCAGTATTTT.

The chain carries TRBV7-8 and TRBJ1-4; tentatively, D is TRBD1 (6 bases). CDR1 SGHVS and CDR2 FQNEAQ come from the germline V gene. The CDR3 extends over 15 amino acids. V was cut by 2 bases and J by 1 base, with 8 bases left in between. The DNA for the CDR3 is TGTGCCAGCAGCTTAAGGGGGAAAACTAATGAAAAACTGTTTTTT. It is translated as CASSLRGKTNEKLFF.